The next 25 T cell receptor beta chains were all read from a single sample in a study of blood T cell repertoires in COVID-19 (dated by TCRdb to 2020 to 2021). Receptor libraries were prepared by the immunoSEQ multiplex PCR assay. The clones in this table, taken by TCRdb from immuneACCESS, are in-frame only. Not every clone is retained; where verified, under half of the shortfall comes from an unresolved V gene, and the cause of the rest is unknown. The sample has about 100,000 clones on record, roughly 90% of them singletons. The ten top clones hold about 1.7% of the sample. The specimen sequenced was peripheral blood. The receptors were gathered from a man aged 55 to 70 with acute or convalescent COVID-19.

The rearrangement uses TRBV7-2 and TRBJ1-1; 7 bases match TRBD1. In germline, CDR1 is SGHTA, CDR2 FQGNSA. V dropped 5 bases and J dropped 0; count of bases not matched to a gene: 6. The CDR3 is 15 amino acids. The CDR3 spells CASSTRTGLNTEAFF. CDR3 DNA sequence: TGTGCCAGCAGCACTCGGACAGGCTTGAACACTGAAGCTTTCTTT. The full variable domain, its missing parts supplied by reference TRBV7-2 and TRBJ1-1, is GAGVSQSPSNKVTEKGKDVELRCDPISGHTALYWYRQSLGQGLEFLIYFQGNSAPDKSGLPSDRFSAERTGGSVSTLTIQRTQQEDSAVYLCASSTRTGLNTEAFFGQGTRLTVV.

This chain joins TRBV12-3 or TRBV12-4 and TRBJ1-2, with 7 nucleotides matching TRBD1. Trimming removed 6 bases from V and 8 bases from J; junction bases left unmatched: 9. The CDR3 contains 13 residues. The CDR3 region has the DNA TGTGCCAGCAGCCGACCGGGACAGCAGGGCTACACCTTC. Translated, it gives CASSRPGQQGYTF.

The gene calls are TRBV7-2 and TRBJ2-3; D possibly corresponds to TRBD2 (5 bases). V was trimmed by 1 base and J by 4 bases, leaving 12 bases between them. The CDR3 covers 15 residues. Per the germline V gene, CDR1 is SGHTA and CDR2 is FQGNSA. The CDR3 nucleotides read TGTGCCAGCAGCTTAGGGGGAGACGTTGCAGATACGCAGTATTTT. Translating gives CASSLGGDVADTQYF.

V is TRBV7-8 and J is TRBJ1-1, with D unresolved. The germline V and J ends were trimmed by 1 base and 0 bases, with 12 bases remaining between them. Germline V gives CDR1 SGHVS, CDR2 FQNEAQ. CDR3 length: 16 residues. The CDR3 loop is CASSLGAQTVNTEAFF. DNA of the CDR3: TGTGCCAGCAGCTTAGGGGCTCAAACCGTGAACACTGAAGCTTTCTTT.

This clone was seen only a few times. The chain is built from TRBV11-1 and TRBJ2-4; 10 nucleotides line up with TRBD2. The V segment lost 1 base and the J segment 6 bases; nucleotides outside the gene matches: 0. This CDR3 is built from 14 residues. The germline V gene encodes CDR1 SGHAT and CDR2 FQDESV (reference sequence). The CDR3 protein is CASSLGLAGNIQYF. CDR3 DNA: TGTGCCAGCAGCTTAGGACTAGCGGGAAACATTCAGTACTTC.

The CDR3 sequence is CAIGLAGGPVEQYF. The DNA of the CDR3 is TGTGCCATCGGCCTAGCGGGAGGGCCGGTCGAGCAGTACTTC. This sequence joins TRBV10-3 and TRBJ2-7; 12 nucleotides align to TRBD2. CDR3 length equals 14 residues. The germline gives CDR1 ENHRY, CDR2 SYGVKD. The V and J ends lost 8 bases and 6 bases, in that order; junction bases with no gene match: 8.

The chain has TRBV5-1 and TRBJ1-3; a possible D gene is TRBD1 (5 bases). The germline CDR1 and CDR2 sequences are SGHRS and YFSETQ. The V end lost 0 bases, the J end lost 3 bases, and 10 bases lay between the germline ends. This CDR3 has 15 residues. CDR3 residues: CASSLESGFGNTIYF. In nucleotides, the CDR3 is TGCGCCAGCAGCTTGGAATCAGGGTTTGGAAACACCATATATTTT.

The chain carries TRBV6-2 or TRBV6-3 and TRBJ1-2; perhaps TRBD1 as D (5 bases). This CDR3 is 14 amino acids long. Trimming left V 6 bases short and J 0 bases short, with 11 bases between. Germline CDR1 MNHEY, CDR2 SVGEGT. This CDR3 reads CASSPRASNYGYTF. Written as DNA, the CDR3 is TGTGCCAGCAGCCCCAGGGCCTCTAACTATGGCTACACCTTC.

The chain couples TRBV7-9 to TRBJ1-5; D not resolved. Germline V gene data show CDR1 as SEHNR and CDR2 as FQNEAQ (reference sequence). The ends were cut back, 0 bases at V and 6 bases at J, with 6 bases in the middle. This CDR3 is built from 13 residues. The CDR3, as DNA: TGTGCCAGCAGCTTAGCCCCCGGTCAGCCCCAGCATTTT. This translates into CASSLAPGQPQHF.

V usage is TRBV6-5 and J usage is TRBJ2-3, with 10 bases that match TRBD2. V lost 6 bases to trimming and J lost 1 base; unmatched junction nucleotides: 1. This CDR3 spans 14 amino acids. Germline assignment: CDR1 MNHEY and CDR2 SVGAGI. The CDR3 loop reads CASRGTSGTDTQYF. Written as DNA, the CDR3 is TGTGCCAGCAGGGGGACTAGCGGCACAGATACGCAGTATTTT.

The chain joins TRBV4-2 to TRBJ2-3; TRBD2 matches 9 bases. Germline trimming cut 0 bases from V and 2 bases from J; bases unmatched to any gene: 6. The V gene's germline CDR1 is LGHNA and CDR2 YNFKEQ. This CDR3 has 17 residues. The CDR3 sequence is CASSQDPRLAATDTQYF. CDR3 DNA: TGTGCCAGCAGCCAAGATCCCCGACTAGCGGCCACAGATACGCAGTATTTT.

The V gene is TRBV6-5, the J gene TRBJ2-3; 8 bases line up with TRBD2. V lost 4 bases and J lost 6; bases outside the gene matches: 3. The germline V gene has CDR1 MNHEY and CDR2 SVGAGI. There are 13 residues in the CDR3. The CDR3: CASSSGGGDTQYF. CDR3 nucleotide sequence: TGTGCCAGCAGTTCGGGAGGGGGGGATACGCAGTATTTT.

The gene calls are TRBV4-3 and TRBJ1-1; possible D gene TRBD1, 5 bases. Trimming removed 7 bases from V and 5 bases from J, with 14 bases in between. The V gene's germline CDR1 is LGHNA and CDR2 YSLEER. The CDR3 has 13 residues. The CDR3 reads CASTSRGGTEAFF. DNA for the CDR3: TGCGCCAGCACCTCACGGGGGGGGACTGAAGCTTTCTTT.

The rearrangement uses TRBV9 and TRBJ2-2, with TRBD1 identical over 10 bases. V shed 0 bases and J 4 bases; nucleotides not matched to a gene: 12. Germline V gives CDR1 SGDLS, CDR2 YYNGEE. The CDR3 loop spans 19 amino acids. CDR3 residues: CASSVEGQGTQAFTGELFF. CDR3 bases: TGTGCCAGCAGCGTAGAGGGACAGGGGACCCAAGCTTTCACCGGGGAGCTGTTTTTT.

The V call is TRBV19, the J call TRBJ2-1; 11 bases are a match to TRBD2. The ends lost 3 bases at V and 1 base at J; junction bases unmatched: 5. The CDR3 is made up of 17 amino acids. CDR1 is LNHDA, CDR2 SQIVND, per germline (reference sequence). CDR3 sequence reads: CASSITSGSWSYNEQFF. DNA of the CDR3: TGTGCCAGTAGTATCACTAGCGGGAGTTGGTCCTACAATGAGCAGTTCTTC.

As DNA, the CDR3 is TGTGCCATCAGCGACAGGGCGGAGACCCAGTACTTC. Translating gives CAISDRAETQYF. This chain uses TRBV10-3 with TRBJ2-5, with 7 bases matching TRBD1. The germline gives CDR1 ENHRY, CDR2 SYGVKD. This CDR3 comprises 12 residues. The trim removed 6 bases at V and 5 bases at J, leaving 3 bases unmatched.

The chain is built from TRBV25-1 and TRBJ1-3; the D gene is possibly TRBD1 (6 bases). The length of the CDR3 is 11 residues. The V and J ends lost 8 bases and 8 bases respectively, with 10 bases between them. Germline V gene data show CDR1 as MGHDK and CDR2 as SYGVNS. CDR3 region: CASGYRDTIYF. The CDR3 DNA reads TGTGCCAGCGGCTACAGGGACACCATATATTTT.

V gene TRBV11-1 combines with J gene TRBJ1-2, with TRBD1 as a possible D gene (6 bases). V shed 5 bases and J shed 7 bases, with 17 bases lying between them. The CDR3 runs to 14 residues. Germline V gives CDR1 SGHAT, CDR2 FQDESV (reference sequence). This chain's CDR3 is CASSPNGGGGGYTF. The DNA for the CDR3 is TGTGCCAGCAGCCCTAATGGGGGCGGAGGTGGCTACACCTTC.

The rearrangement links TRBV29-1 to TRBJ2-7; 7 nucleotides match TRBD1. J lost 6 bases, V lost 5 bases, and 10 bases had no gene match. The CDR3 totals 13 residues. In germline, CDR1 is SQVTM, CDR2 ANQGSEA. CDR3 sequence: CSVRVQGEFEQYF. CDR3 bases: TGCAGCGTTCGAGTGCAGGGGGAGTTCGAGCAGTACTTC.

This chain links TRBV6-2 or TRBV6-3 with TRBJ1-2; D gene uncertain. This CDR3 is 13 amino acids long. CDR1 and CDR2 from the germline V gene are MNHEY and SVGEGT. Trimming stripped 2 bases from V and 6 bases from J, with 10 bases between. CDR3: CASSYEGIDGYTF. In DNA, the CDR3 is TGTGCCAGCAGTTACGAGGGAATTGATGGCTACACCTTC.

The CDR3 region has the DNA TGTGCCAGCAGTGGGACAGGGGCTAAATACGAGCAGTACTTC. Encoded protein: CASSGTGAKYEQYF. The chain joins TRBV2 to TRBJ2-7, with 9 bases lining up with TRBD1. With V trimmed by 4 bases and J by 4 bases, 5 bases remained unmatched. CDR1 is SNHLY and CDR2 is FYNNEI in the germline V gene. The CDR3 runs to 14 residues.

The sample holds a few counts of this clone. The chain employs TRBV20-1 and TRBJ2-7, with 8 bases matching TRBD2. V was pared by 3 bases and J by 6 bases, with 7 bases of the junction left unmatched. Germline V gene lookup returns CDR1 DFQATT and CDR2 SNEGSKA (reference sequence). The CDR3 loop spans 13 amino acids. Written as DNA, the CDR3 is TGCAGTGCTAGTAGCGGGACTGCGGGCGAGCAGTACTTC. Protein sequence: CSASSGTAGEQYF.

V is TRBV5-1 and J is TRBJ2-5, with a possible D match to TRBD1 (5 bases). This CDR3 has 15 amino acids. The V gene's germline CDR1 is SGHRS and CDR2 YFSETQ. V was shortened by 4 bases and J by 1 base, with 14 bases between the two germline ends. The CDR3 spells CASSPFSGLQETQYF. For the CDR3, the DNA is TGCGCCAGCAGCCCGTTTTCAGGGCTCCAAGAGACCCAGTACTTC. Variable domain in full (rest from reference TRBV5-1 and TRBJ2-5): KAGVTQTPRYLIKTRGQQVTLSCSPISGHRSVSWYQQTPGQGLQFLFEYFSETQRNKGNFPGRFSGRQFSNSRSEMNVSTLELGDSALYLCASSPFSGLQETQYFGPGTRLLVL.

This chain uses TRBV6-5 with TRBJ2-2; D possibly corresponds to TRBD2 (5 bases). The CDR3 runs to 14 residues. Germline lookup yields CDR1 MNHEY and CDR2 SVGAGI. Trimming pared 5 bases from V and 1 base from J, leaving 8 bases between. The CDR3 reads CASSTGGNTGELFF. The CDR3 coding sequence is TGTGCCAGCAGTACCGGAGGGAACACCGGGGAGCTGTTTTTT.

The V gene is TRBV6-2 or TRBV6-3, the J gene TRBJ1-2, with TRBD1 identical over 8 bases. Germline V CDR1 and CDR2: MNHEY, SVGEGT. Unmatched junction bases numbered 1, after V lost 6 bases and J lost 4 bases. This CDR3 has 12 residues. Here the CDR3 DNA reads TGTGCCAGCAGCACAGGGGGCTATGGCTACACCTTC. Translated, it gives CASSTGGYGYTF.